A selection of T cell receptor beta chains follows, all from one sample in a study of regulatory T cells in long-lasting Graves disease. TCRdb reprocessed the multiplex PCR reads via MiXCR and lists one record per CDR3 protein. The data show about 610,000 distinct CDR3 sequences, about 16% seen once. These same data were also listed under a study on T cells in Graves' hyperthyroidism and ophthalmopathy.

This specimen was peripheral blood mononuclear cells (PBMCs), taken at new diagnosis, from a patient treated with antithyroid drugs. These receptor sequences come from a man between 18 and 35 years old with Graves disease. Each CDR3 is given with its conserved first and last residue. Each record gives: CDR3 DNA, CDR3 protein, clone size, D gene, J gene, V gene. D genes are given only for firm matches. The size field is filled for only some rows; it gives once, few, many or a size class.

DNA: TGTGCCAGCAGTTACTCTACCGGGGGTGGGAGGGCCAACTACGAGCAGTACTTC
CDR3: CASSYSTGGGRANYEQYF
size: many
D: TRBD2
J: TRBJ2-7
V: TRBV6-5

DNA: TGTGCCAGCAGCTTATCGTTTCTCCGCGCGAACACCGGGGAGCTGTTTTTT
CDR3: CASSLSFLRANTGELFF
size: many
D: NA
J: TRBJ2-2
V: TRBV7-3

DNA: TGTGCCAGCAGTACCCGGGACAGGGGACTATACAATGAGCAGTTCTTC
CDR3: CASSTRDRGLYNEQFF
size: many
D: TRBD1
J: TRBJ2-1
V: TRBV6-1

DNA: TGTGCCAGCAGTACCCTTCGGACTAGCGGGAACCATGAGCAGTTCTTC
CDR3: CASSTLRTSGNHEQFF
size: many
D: TRBD2
J: TRBJ2-1
V: TRBV2

DNA: TGTGCCAGCAGCATCACGGTGAACACTGAAGCTTTCTTT
CDR3: CASSITVNTEAFF
size: NA
D: NA
J: TRBJ1-1
V: TRBV6-4

DNA: TGCGCCAGCAGCTTGTTCTCGGGACCGATTTACGAGCAGTACTTC
CDR3: CASSLFSGPIYEQYF
size: few
D: NA
J: TRBJ2-7
V: TRBV5-1

DNA: TGCAGTGCTAGCCCACTCACCGATACCCAAGAGACCCAGTACTTC
CDR3: CSASPLTDTQETQYF
size: many
D: NA
J: TRBJ2-5
V: TRBV20-1

DNA: TGTGCCAGTAGTAGGGCAGGGGTCGGCACTGAAGCTTTCTTT
CDR3: CASSRAGVGTEAFF
size: many
D: NA
J: TRBJ1-1
V: TRBV19

DNA: TGTGCCAGCAACCCGATCGGAGAGAACTACGAGCAGTACTTC
CDR3: CASNPIGENYEQYF
size: NA
D: NA
J: TRBJ2-7
V: TRBV28

DNA: TGTGCCAGCAGCCAGGGACAGGGGGCTTTTACTGAAGCTTTCTTT
CDR3: CASSQGQGAFTEAFF
size: NA
D: TRBD1
J: TRBJ1-1
V: TRBV5-6

DNA: TGCGCCAGCAGCCAAGACGGGCAGGACCTCTACGGGCAGTACTTC
CDR3: CASSQDGQDLYGQYF
size: once
D: NA
J: TRBJ2-7
V: TRBV4-1

DNA: TGTGCCAGCAGTTCGTCGGCTAGCGGGACCGGGGAGCAGTACTTC
CDR3: CASSSSASGTGEQYF
size: NA
D: TRBD2
J: TRBJ2-7
V: TRBV27

DNA: TGTGCCAGCAGCTGGCGTCGGTCTCGCTGGGACACTGAAGCTTTCTTT
CDR3: CASSWRRSRWDTEAFF
size: many
D: NA
J: TRBJ1-1
V: TRBV5-6

DNA: TGCGCCAGCAGCCCGCCCGGGACAGGAAGCACAGATACGCAGTATTTT
CDR3: CASSPPGTGSTDTQYF
size: NA
D: TRBD1
J: TRBJ2-3
V: TRBV4-1

DNA: TGTGCCAGCAGAGACAATACCCGGGGACTAGCGGGAGAGACCCAGTACTTC
CDR3: CASRDNTRGLAGETQYF
size: many
D: TRBD2
J: TRBJ2-5
V: TRBV3-1

DNA: TGCAGTGCTAGAGCAGTGACAGACTCCTACGAGCAGTACTTC
CDR3: CSARAVTDSYEQYF
size: NA
D: NA
J: TRBJ2-7
V: TRBV20-1